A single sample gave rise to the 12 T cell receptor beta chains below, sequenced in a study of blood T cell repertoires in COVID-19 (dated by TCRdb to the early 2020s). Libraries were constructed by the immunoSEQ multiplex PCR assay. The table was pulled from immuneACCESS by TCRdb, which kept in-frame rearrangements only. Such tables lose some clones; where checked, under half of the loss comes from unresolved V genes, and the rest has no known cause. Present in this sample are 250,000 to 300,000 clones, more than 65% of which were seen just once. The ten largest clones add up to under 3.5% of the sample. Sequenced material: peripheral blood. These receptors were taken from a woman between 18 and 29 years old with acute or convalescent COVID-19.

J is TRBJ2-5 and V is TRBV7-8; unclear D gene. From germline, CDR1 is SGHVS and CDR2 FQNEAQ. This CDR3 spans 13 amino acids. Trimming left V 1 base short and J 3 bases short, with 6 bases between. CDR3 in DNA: TGTGCCAGCAGCTTAGGGCCAAAAGAGACCCAGTACTTC. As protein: CASSLGPKETQYF.

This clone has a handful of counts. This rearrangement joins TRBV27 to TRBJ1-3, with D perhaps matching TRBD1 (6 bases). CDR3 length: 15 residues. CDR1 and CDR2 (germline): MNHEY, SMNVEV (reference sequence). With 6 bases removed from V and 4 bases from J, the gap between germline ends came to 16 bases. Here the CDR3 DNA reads TGTGCCAGCAGACTTACAGGGAGCGGAGGAAACACCATATATTTT. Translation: CASRLTGSGGNTIYF.

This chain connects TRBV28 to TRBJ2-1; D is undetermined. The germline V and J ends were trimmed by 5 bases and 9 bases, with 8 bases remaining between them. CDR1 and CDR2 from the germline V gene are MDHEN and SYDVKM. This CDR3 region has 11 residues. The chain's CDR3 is CASSRELEQFF. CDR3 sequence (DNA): TGTGCCAGCAGTCGAGAGCTTGAGCAGTTCTTC.

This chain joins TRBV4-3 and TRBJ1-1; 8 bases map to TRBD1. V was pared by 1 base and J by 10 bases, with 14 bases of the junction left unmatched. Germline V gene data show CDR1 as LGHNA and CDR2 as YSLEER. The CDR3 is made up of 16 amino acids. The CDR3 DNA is TGCGCCAGCAGCCAAGTATTACCCAAGACAGGGGTCGGAGCTTTCTTT. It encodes CASSQVLPKTGVGAFF.

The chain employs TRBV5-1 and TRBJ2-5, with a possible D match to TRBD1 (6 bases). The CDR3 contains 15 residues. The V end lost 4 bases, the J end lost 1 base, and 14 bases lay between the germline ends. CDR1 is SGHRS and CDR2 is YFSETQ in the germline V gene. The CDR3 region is CASSETGTRQETQYF. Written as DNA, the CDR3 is TGCGCCAGCAGCGAGACCGGGACACGCCAAGAGACCCAGTACTTC.

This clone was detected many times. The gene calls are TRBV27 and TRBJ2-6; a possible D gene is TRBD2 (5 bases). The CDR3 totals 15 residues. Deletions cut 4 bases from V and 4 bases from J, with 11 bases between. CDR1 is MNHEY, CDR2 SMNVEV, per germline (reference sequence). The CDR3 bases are TGTGCCAGCAGTTCGCAATCGGGAGGGGCCAACGTCCTGACTTTC. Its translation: CASSSQSGGANVLTF. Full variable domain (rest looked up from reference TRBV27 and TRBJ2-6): EAQVTQNPRYLITVTGKKLTVTCSQNMNHEYMSWYRQDPGLGLRQIYYSMNVEVTDKGDVPEGYKVSRKEKRNFPLILESPSPNQTSLYFCASSSQSGGANVLTFGAGSRLTVL.

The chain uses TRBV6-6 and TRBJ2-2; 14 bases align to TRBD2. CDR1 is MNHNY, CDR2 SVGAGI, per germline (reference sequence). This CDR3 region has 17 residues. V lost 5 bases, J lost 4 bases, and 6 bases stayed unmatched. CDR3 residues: CASSPTSGRAGTGELFF. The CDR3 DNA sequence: TGTGCCAGCAGTCCGACTAGCGGGAGGGCCGGCACCGGGGAGCTGTTTTTT.

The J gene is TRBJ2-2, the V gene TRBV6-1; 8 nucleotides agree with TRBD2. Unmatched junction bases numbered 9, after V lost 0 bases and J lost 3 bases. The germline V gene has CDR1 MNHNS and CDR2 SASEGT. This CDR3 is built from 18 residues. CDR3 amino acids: CASSEATSGSFDTGELFF. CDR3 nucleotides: TGTGCCAGCAGTGAAGCTACCAGCGGGAGTTTCGACACCGGGGAGCTGTTTTTT.

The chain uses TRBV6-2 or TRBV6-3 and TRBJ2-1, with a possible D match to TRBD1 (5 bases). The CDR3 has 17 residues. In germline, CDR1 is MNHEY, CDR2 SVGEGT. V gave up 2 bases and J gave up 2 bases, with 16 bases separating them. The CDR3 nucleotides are TGTGCCAGCAGTTACCTTACAGGCGGATTCGCCTACAATGAGCAGTTCTTC. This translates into CASSYLTGGFAYNEQFF.

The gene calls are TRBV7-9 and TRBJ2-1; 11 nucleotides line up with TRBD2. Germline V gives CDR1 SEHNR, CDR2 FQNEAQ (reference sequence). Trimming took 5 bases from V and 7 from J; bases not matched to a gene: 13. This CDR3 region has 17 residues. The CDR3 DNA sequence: TGTGCCAGCAGCGCGATCCCGGGACTAGCGGCCAAGAATGAGCAGTTCTTC. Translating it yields CASSAIPGLAAKNEQFF.

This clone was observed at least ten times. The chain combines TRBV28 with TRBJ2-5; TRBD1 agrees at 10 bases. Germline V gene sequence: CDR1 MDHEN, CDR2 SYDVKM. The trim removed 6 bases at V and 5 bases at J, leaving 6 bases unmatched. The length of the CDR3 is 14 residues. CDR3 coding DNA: TGTGCCAGCAGCCTGACAGGGGGCGGGGAGACCCAGTACTTC. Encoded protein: CASSLTGGGETQYF.

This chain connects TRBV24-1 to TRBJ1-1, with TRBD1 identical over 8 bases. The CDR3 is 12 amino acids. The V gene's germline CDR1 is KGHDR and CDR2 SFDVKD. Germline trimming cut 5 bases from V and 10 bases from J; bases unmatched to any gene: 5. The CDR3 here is CATSGMDRVAFF. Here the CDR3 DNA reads TGTGCCACCAGTGGGATGGACAGGGTAGCTTTCTTT.